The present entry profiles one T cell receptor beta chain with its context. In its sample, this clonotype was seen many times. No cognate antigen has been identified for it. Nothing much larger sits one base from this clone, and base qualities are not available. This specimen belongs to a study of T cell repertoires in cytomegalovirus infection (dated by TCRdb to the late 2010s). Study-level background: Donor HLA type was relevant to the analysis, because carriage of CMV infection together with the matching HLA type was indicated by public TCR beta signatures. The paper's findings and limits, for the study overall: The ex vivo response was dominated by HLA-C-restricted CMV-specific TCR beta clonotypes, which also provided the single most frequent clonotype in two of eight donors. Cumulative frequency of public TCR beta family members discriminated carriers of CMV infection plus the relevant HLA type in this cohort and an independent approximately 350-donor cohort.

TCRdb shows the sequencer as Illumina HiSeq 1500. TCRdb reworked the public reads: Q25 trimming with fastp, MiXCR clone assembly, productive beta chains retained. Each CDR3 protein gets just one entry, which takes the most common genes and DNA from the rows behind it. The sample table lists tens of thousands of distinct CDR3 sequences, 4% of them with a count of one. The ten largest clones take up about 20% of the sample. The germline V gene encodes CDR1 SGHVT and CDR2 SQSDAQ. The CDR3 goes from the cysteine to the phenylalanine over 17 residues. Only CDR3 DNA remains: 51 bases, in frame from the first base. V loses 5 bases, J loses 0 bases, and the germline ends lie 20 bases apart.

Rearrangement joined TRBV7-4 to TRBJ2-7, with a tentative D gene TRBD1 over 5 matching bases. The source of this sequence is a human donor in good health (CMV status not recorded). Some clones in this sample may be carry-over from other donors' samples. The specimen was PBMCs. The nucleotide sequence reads TGTGCCAGCAGCCCTACCGACTGGGGCGCCGGCTCCTACGAGCAGTACTTC. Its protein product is CASSPTDWGAGSYEQYF.